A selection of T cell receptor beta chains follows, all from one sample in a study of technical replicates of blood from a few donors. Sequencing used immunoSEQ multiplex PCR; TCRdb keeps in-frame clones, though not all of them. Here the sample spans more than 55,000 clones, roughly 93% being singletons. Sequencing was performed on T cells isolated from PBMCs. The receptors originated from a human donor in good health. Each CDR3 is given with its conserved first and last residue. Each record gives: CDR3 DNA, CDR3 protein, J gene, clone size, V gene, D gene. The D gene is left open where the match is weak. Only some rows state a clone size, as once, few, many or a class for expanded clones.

CDR3nt: TGTGCCAGCAGTTCTTACAGGGGGAACACTGAAGCTTTCTTT
CDR3aa: CASSSYRGNTEAFF
j_gene: TRBJ1-1
abundance: -
v_gene: TRBV6-6
d_gene: TRBD1

CDR3nt: TGTGCCAGCAGCCTTGACAGGGGTAGGGGCGAGCAGTACTTC
CDR3aa: CASSLDRGRGEQYF
j_gene: TRBJ2-7
abundance: once
v_gene: TRBV6-5
d_gene: TRBD1

CDR3nt: TGTGCCAGCAGCTACGACCCGCGGCGGGCCGAGCAGTACTTC
CDR3aa: CASSYDPRRAEQYF
j_gene: TRBJ2-7
abundance: -
v_gene: TRBV6-6
d_gene: -

CDR3nt: TGTGCCAGCAGCTCCGGCGGGGTTAGGGACACTGAAGCTTTCTTT
CDR3aa: CASSSGGVRDTEAFF
j_gene: TRBJ1-1
abundance: -
v_gene: TRBV11-2
d_gene: -

CDR3nt: TGTGCCAGCAGAATGGACAGCCTCAATCAGCCCCAGCATTTT
CDR3aa: CASRMDSLNQPQHF
j_gene: TRBJ1-5
abundance: few
v_gene: TRBV2
d_gene: -

CDR3nt: TGTGCCAGCAGCACCCGGGACAGGGGTGAGAACCAGTACTTC
CDR3aa: CASSTRDRGENQYF
j_gene: TRBJ2-5
abundance: -
v_gene: TRBV7-9
d_gene: TRBD1

CDR3nt: TGCGCCAGCAGCTCCGGACTAGCGGGAGGTCTTGGTAATGAGCAGTTCTTC
CDR3aa: CASSSGLAGGLGNEQFF
j_gene: TRBJ2-1
abundance: -
v_gene: TRBV5-1
d_gene: TRBD2

CDR3nt: TGTGCCAGCAGCAAGACGAGCGGAACCGGGGAGCTGTTTTTT
CDR3aa: CASSKTSGTGELFF
j_gene: TRBJ2-2
abundance: once
v_gene: TRBV7-2
d_gene: -

CDR3nt: TGTGCCAGCTCACCACAAGCGGGAGACCACAATGAGCAGTTCTTC
CDR3aa: CASSPQAGDHNEQFF
j_gene: TRBJ2-1
abundance: -
v_gene: TRBV18
d_gene: TRBD2

CDR3nt: TGTGCCAGCAGCTTAGCGGCAGACAATGAGCAGTTCTTC
CDR3aa: CASSLAADNEQFF
j_gene: TRBJ2-1
abundance: -
v_gene: TRBV5-5
d_gene: -

CDR3nt: TGCAGCGTTCTGGGGGAGGAAAATGAAAAACTGTTTTTT
CDR3aa: CSVLGEENEKLFF
j_gene: TRBJ1-4
abundance: -
v_gene: TRBV29-1
d_gene: -

CDR3nt: TGTGCCAGCAGTTTAGGCAGGGGAAATGAGCAGTTCTTC
CDR3aa: CASSLGRGNEQFF
j_gene: TRBJ2-1
abundance: once
v_gene: TRBV27
d_gene: -

CDR3nt: TGTGCCATTTGGACAGGGGGTGACTATGGCTACACCTTC
CDR3aa: CAIWTGGDYGYTF
j_gene: TRBJ1-2
abundance: -
v_gene: TRBV10-3
d_gene: TRBD1

CDR3nt: TGTGCCAGCAGCAAGCAGACTAGCGGGCCTTCCACAGATACGCAGTATTTT
CDR3aa: CASSKQTSGPSTDTQYF
j_gene: TRBJ2-3
abundance: -
v_gene: TRBV21-1
d_gene: -

CDR3nt: TGTGCCAGCAGCTTAGTTGGCCGCACAGATACGCAGTATTTT
CDR3aa: CASSLVGRTDTQYF
j_gene: TRBJ2-3
abundance: -
v_gene: TRBV13
d_gene: -

CDR3nt: TGTGCCAGCAGCCAGGAACTTTTCGCCTTCAGGGGATCCGGAAACACCATATATTTT
CDR3aa: CASSQELFAFRGSGNTIYF
j_gene: TRBJ1-3
abundance: -
v_gene: TRBV9
d_gene: -